This TCR beta chain was retrieved from a study of blood T cell repertoires in COVID-19. Study context: Sample material is recorded as cDNA or gDNA derived from T cells, B-cell-depleted T cells, or PBMCs.

Germline V gene sequence: CDR1 MNHNY, CDR2 SVGAGI (reference sequence). V was trimmed by 10 bases and J by 4 bases, leaving 16 bases between them. The CDR3 consists of 13 residues. Here immunoSEQ multiplex PCR was the method, and the copy in TCRdb shows in-frame clones only, minus some. The data contain some 140,000 clones, over 60% of them singletons. The sequenced sample was peripheral blood. The chain combines TRBV6-6 with TRBJ1-1, with a tentative D call TRBD1 (5 bases). This sequence was found in an older man with acute or convalescent COVID-19. The CDR3 spells CATLAGSVTEAFF. As DNA, the CDR3 is TGTGCCACCCTCGCAGGGTCGGTCACTGAAGCTTTCTTT.